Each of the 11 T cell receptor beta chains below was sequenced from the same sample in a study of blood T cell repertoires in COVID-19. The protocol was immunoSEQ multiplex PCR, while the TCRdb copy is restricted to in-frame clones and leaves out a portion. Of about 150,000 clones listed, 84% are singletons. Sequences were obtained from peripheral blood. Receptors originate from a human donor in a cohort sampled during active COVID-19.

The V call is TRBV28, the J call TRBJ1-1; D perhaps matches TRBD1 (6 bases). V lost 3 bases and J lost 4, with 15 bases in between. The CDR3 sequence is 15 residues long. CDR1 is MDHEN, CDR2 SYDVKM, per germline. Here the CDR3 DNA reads TGTGCCAGCAGTTTGTCCAGGGGCCGCGGCACTGAAGCTTTCTTT. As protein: CASSLSRGRGTEAFF.

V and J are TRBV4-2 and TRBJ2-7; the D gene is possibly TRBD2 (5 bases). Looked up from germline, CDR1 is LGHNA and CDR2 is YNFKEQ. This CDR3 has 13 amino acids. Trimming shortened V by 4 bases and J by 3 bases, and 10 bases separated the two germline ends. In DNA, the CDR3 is TGTGCCAGCAGCCGACCGGGGATCTACGAGCAGTACTTC. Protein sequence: CASSRPGIYEQYF.

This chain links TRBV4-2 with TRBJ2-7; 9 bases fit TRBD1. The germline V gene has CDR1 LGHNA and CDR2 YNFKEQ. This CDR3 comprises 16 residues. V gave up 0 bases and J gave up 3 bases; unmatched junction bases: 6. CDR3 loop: CASSQEGTGKGYEQYF. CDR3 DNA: TGTGCCAGCAGCCAAGAGGGGACAGGGAAGGGCTACGAGCAGTACTTC.

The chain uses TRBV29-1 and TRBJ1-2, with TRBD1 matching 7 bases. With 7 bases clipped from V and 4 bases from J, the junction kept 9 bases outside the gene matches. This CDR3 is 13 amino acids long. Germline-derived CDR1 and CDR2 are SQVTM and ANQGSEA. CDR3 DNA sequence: TGCAGCGCCCGAACAGGGGCACGCTATGGCTACACCTTC. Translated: CSARTGARYGYTF.

This chain's CDR3 is CASSLGRGGSYNEQFF. The CDR3 DNA reads TGTGCCAGCAGCTTGGGAAGGGGAGGCTCCTACAATGAGCAGTTCTTC. V gene TRBV5-4 combines with J gene TRBJ2-1; D possibly corresponds to TRBD2 (6 bases). V was shortened by 0 bases and J by 0 bases, with 10 bases between the two germline ends. CDR1 and CDR2 from the germline V gene are SGHNT and YYREEE (reference sequence). The CDR3 extends over 16 amino acids.

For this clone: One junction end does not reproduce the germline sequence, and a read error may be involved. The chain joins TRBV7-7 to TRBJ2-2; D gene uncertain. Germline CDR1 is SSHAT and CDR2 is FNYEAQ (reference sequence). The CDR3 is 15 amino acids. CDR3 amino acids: CASSLGQVNTGELFF. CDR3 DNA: TGTGCTAGCAGCTTAGGCCAGGTGAACACCGGGGAGCTGTTTTTT.

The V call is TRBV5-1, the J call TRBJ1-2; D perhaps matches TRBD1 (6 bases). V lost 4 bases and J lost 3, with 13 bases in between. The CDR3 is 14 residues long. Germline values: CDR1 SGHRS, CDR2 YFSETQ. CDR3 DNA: TGCGCCAGCAGCCCGATCCCAGGGGACTATGGCTACACCTTC. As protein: CASSPIPGDYGYTF.

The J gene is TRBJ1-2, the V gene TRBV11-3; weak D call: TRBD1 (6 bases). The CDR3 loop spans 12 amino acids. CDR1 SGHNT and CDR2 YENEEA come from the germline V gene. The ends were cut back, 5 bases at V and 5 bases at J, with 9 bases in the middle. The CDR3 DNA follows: TGTGCCAGCAGCCGACAGGAGTATGGCTACACCTTC. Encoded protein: CASSRQEYGYTF.

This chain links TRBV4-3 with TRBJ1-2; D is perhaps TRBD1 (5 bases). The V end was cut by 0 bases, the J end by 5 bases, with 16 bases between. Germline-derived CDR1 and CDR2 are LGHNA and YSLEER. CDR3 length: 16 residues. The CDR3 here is CASSQDYGAGGYGYTF. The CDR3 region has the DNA TGCGCCAGCAGCCAAGATTACGGGGCCGGGGGGTATGGCTACACCTTC.

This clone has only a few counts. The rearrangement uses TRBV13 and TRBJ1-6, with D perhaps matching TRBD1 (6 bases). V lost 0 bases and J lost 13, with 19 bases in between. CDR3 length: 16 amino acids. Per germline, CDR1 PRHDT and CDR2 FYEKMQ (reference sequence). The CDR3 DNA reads TGTGCCAGCAGCTTAGGTGGGCAGGGGAGGGAAAGTCCCCTCCACTTT. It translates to CASSLGGQGRESPLHF.

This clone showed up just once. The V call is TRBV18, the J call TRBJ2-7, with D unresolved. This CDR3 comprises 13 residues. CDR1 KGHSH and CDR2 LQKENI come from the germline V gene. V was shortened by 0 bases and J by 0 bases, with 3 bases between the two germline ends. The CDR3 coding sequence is TGTGCCAGCTCACCACCCAGCTCCTACGAGCAGTACTTC. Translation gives CASSPPSSYEQYF.